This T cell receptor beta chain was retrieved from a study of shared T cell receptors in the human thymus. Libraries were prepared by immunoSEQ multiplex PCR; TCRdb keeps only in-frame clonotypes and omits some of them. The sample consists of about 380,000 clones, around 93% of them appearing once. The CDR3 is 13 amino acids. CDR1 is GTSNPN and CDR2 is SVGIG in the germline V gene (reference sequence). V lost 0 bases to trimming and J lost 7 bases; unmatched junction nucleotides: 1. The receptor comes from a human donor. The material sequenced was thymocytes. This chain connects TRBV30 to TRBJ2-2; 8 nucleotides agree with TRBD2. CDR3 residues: CAWSVREGGELFF. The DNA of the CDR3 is TGTGCCTGGAGTGTACGGGAGGGCGGGGAGCTGTTTTTT.